Following are 27 T cell receptor beta chains from one sample sequenced in a study of OX40 agonist ivuxolimab in advanced cancers. Profiling relied on immunoSEQ multiplex PCR, and the TCRdb table lists in-frame clones only, not all of them. The sample includes 65,000 to 85,000 clones, roughly four fifths of them seen just once. The sequencing here drew on CD4+ or CD8+ T cells sorted from blood, taken in a trial of the OX40 agonist ivuxolimab. The origin of the receptors is an adult with an advanced solid tumor such as melanoma, head and neck, liver or kidney cancer.

The chain couples TRBV12-5 to TRBJ2-5; D perhaps matches TRBD2 (5 bases). Germline CDR1 LGHNT, CDR2 FRNRAP. The CDR3 contains 13 residues. The V end lost 0 bases, the J end lost 5 bases, and 7 bases lay between the germline ends. CDR3 in amino acids: CASGLVSGETQYF. The CDR3 DNA reads as TGTGCTAGTGGTTTGGTATCGGGGGAGACCCAGTACTTC.

This clone turned up a few times. The chain uses TRBV19 and TRBJ2-3; unclear D gene. The CDR3 extends over 16 amino acids. Trimming pared 1 base from V and 0 bases from J, leaving 11 bases between. The germline gives CDR1 LNHDA, CDR2 SQIVND (reference sequence). CDR3 bases: TGTGCCAGTAGTATAGGTGGCGTAAAAAGCACAGATACGCAGTATTTT. As protein: CASSIGGVKSTDTQYF.

The V and J genes are TRBV9 and TRBJ2-3; D remains ambiguous. Trimming cost V 0 bases and J 0 bases, with 11 bases left between them. Per germline, CDR1 SGDLS and CDR2 YYNGEE. The CDR3 covers 16 residues. CDR3 nucleotides: TGTGCCAGCAGCGTAGGACTCCTCACTAGCACAGATACGCAGTATTTT. Translated, it gives CASSVGLLTSTDTQYF.

The CDR3 loop is CASSSLGGSGTQFF. The CDR3 DNA follows: TGTGCCAGCAGCTCCCTCGGGGGGAGCGGCACTCAGTTCTTC. This chain joins TRBV7-2 and TRBJ2-1; 7 bases are shared with TRBD2. Trimming took 4 bases from V and 13 from J; bases not matched to a gene: 13. Germline assignment: CDR1 SGHTA and CDR2 FQGNSA. This CDR3 is 14 amino acids long.

This chain joins TRBV11-2 and TRBJ1-4; TRBD1 matches 7 bases. The CDR3 consists of 15 residues. V shed 4 bases, J shed 5 bases, and the junction held 7 bases outside the gene matches. Germline V gene sequence: CDR1 SGHAT, CDR2 FQNNGV. The CDR3 here is CASSSGPGQNEKLFF. The DNA for the CDR3 is TGTGCCAGCAGCTCGGGCCCGGGACAGAATGAAAAACTGTTTTTT.

V usage is TRBV2 and J usage is TRBJ2-2, with D uncertain. The V gene's germline CDR1 is SNHLY and CDR2 FYNNEI. The CDR3 sequence is 13 residues long. Between the trimmed V and J ends, which lost 4 bases and 6 bases, there was a span of 9 bases. The DNA for the CDR3 is TGTGCCAGCAGTGGGCCGGGCTCCGGGGAGCTGTTTTTT. It codes for CASSGPGSGELFF. Supplemented by reference TRBV2 and TRBJ2-2, the full variable domain reads EPEVTQTPSHQVTQMGQEVILRCVPISNHLYFYWYRQILGQKVEFLVSFYNNEISEKSEIFDDQFSVERPDGSNFTLKIRSTKLEDSAMYFCASSGPGSGELFFGEGSRLTVL.

This clone was found once. The chain joins TRBV6-1 to TRBJ1-2, with 7 bases lining up with TRBD1. Germline trimming cut 1 base from V and 7 bases from J; bases unmatched to any gene: 6. The CDR3 length is 14 residues. The germline CDR1 and CDR2 sequences are MNHNS and SASEGT. The CDR3 DNA is TGTGCCAGCAGTGAAGAAAAAGGGGGCCTTGGCTACACCTTC. Its translation is CASSEEKGGLGYTF.

This clone was picked up a small number of times. V and J are TRBV9 and TRBJ2-2; D ambiguous. Per germline, CDR1 SGDLS and CDR2 YYNGEE. The V end lost 1 base, the J end lost 7 bases, and 8 bases lay between the germline ends. The CDR3 spans 13 residues. As DNA, the CDR3 is TGTGCCAGCAGCGTAAGCTGGAGCGGGGAGCTGTTTTTT. Translation: CASSVSWSGELFF.

The rearrangement uses TRBV6-5 and TRBJ2-2, with D maybe TRBD2 (6 bases). This CDR3 has 15 amino acids. The V end was cut by 2 bases, the J end by 7 bases, with 14 bases between. Germline V gene sequence: CDR1 MNHEY, CDR2 SVGAGI. CDR3 DNA: TGTGCCAGCAGTTACGGAGGGTTACTCATCGGGGAGCTGTTTTTT. The encoded protein is CASSYGGLLIGELFF.

The chain employs TRBV9 and TRBJ1-5; D not certain. The germline V gene encodes CDR1 SGDLS and CDR2 YYNGEE. The CDR3 runs to 13 residues. The V end lost 1 base, the J end lost 4 bases, and 6 bases lay between the germline ends. The CDR3 is CASSVLGNQPQHF. DNA of the CDR3: TGTGCCAGCAGCGTACTTGGGAATCAGCCCCAGCATTTT.

The rearrangement uses TRBV4-2 and TRBJ1-4; D remains unclear. Trimming removed 4 bases from V and 8 bases from J, with 17 bases in between. Looked up from germline, CDR1 is LGHNA and CDR2 is YNFKEQ. The CDR3 has 15 amino acids. The CDR3 region has the DNA TGTGCCAGCAGCCTTGGTGGGGAAGTGGGGGAAAAACTGTTTTTT. Its translation is CASSLGGEVGEKLFF.

This clone was detected only once. The chain uses TRBV6-6 and TRBJ1-1; D not resolved. The CDR3 runs to 14 residues. Germline loops: CDR1 MNHNY, CDR2 SVGAGI (reference sequence). Trimming removed 5 bases at V and 3 bases at J, with 13 bases between. In DNA, the CDR3 is TGTGCCAGCAGTCAAAATCAGGCGGACACTGAAGCTTTCTTT. It encodes CASSQNQADTEAFF.

The CDR3 region has the DNA TGTGCCAGCAGCTTAGAGGTGCAGGGCTCCTACGAGCAGTACTTC. Amino acid sequence: CASSLEVQGSYEQYF. The V call is TRBV11-3, the J call TRBJ2-7; TRBD1 is a possible D gene (5 bases). The CDR3 has 15 residues. Trimming took off 0 bases at V and 0 bases at J, with 9 bases between the two ends. Germline values: CDR1 SGHNT, CDR2 YENEEA.

The genes are TRBV10-3 and TRBJ2-3, with D hard to call. The CDR3 spans 14 residues. CDR1 and CDR2 (germline): ENHRY, SYGVKD. V dropped 3 bases and J dropped 3 bases, with 10 bases sitting between them. The chain's CDR3 is CAISDGDRTDTQYF. The CDR3 bases are TGTGCCATCAGTGACGGCGACCGGACAGATACGCAGTATTTT.

This clone has more than one count but fewer than ten. V is TRBV15 and J is TRBJ1-1; TRBD1 matches 7 bases. Germline V lookup: CDR1 LNHNV, CDR2 YYDKDF (reference sequence). CDR3 length equals 13 residues. The ends lost 3 bases at V and 5 bases at J; junction bases unmatched: 3. As DNA, the CDR3 is TGTGCCACCAGCAGCAGGGGGGTTACTGAAGCTTTCTTT. Its translation is CATSSRGVTEAFF.

This CDR3 is CASRLTGGGTEAFF. The CDR3 bases are TGTGCCAGCAGGCTAACAGGGGGCGGGACTGAAGCTTTCTTT. J is TRBJ1-1 and V is TRBV7-3; 9 bases line up with TRBD1. The trim removed 6 bases at V and 5 bases at J, leaving 7 bases unmatched. The CDR3 is 14 amino acids. In germline, CDR1 is SGHTA, CDR2 FQGTGA.

This clone turned up a few times. V usage is TRBV29-1 and J usage is TRBJ2-1, with 10 bases matching TRBD2. Germline V lookup: CDR1 SQVTM, CDR2 ANQGSEA. This CDR3 region has 17 residues. V trimming: 0 bases; J trimming: 3 bases; junction bases outside the gene matches: 8. The CDR3 loop is CSVEEPTSGTNYNEQFF. The CDR3 nucleotides read TGCAGCGTTGAAGAACCAACTAGCGGGACTAACTACAATGAGCAGTTCTTC.

J is TRBJ2-7 and V is TRBV20-1, with D possibly matching TRBD2 (6 bases). CDR1 is DFQATT, CDR2 SNEGSKA, per germline (reference sequence). The CDR3 has 11 residues. Trimming cost V 5 bases and J 7 bases, with 12 bases left between them. In nucleotides, the CDR3 is TGCAGTGCTCCGGACTACCTAGAGCAGTACTTC. This encodes CSAPDYLEQYF.

Notes on this clone: An end of the junction differs from the germline gene, which may be a read error. V is TRBV7-3 and J is TRBJ1-1, with D possibly TRBD1 on 6 matching bases. This CDR3 has 14 residues. Looked up from germline, CDR1 is SGHTA and CDR2 is FQGTGA. DNA for the CDR3: TGTGTCAGCAGCTATATGGGGGGCACCACTGAAGCTTTCTTT. Translated: CVSSYMGGTTEAFF. Full variable domain (missing parts from reference TRBV7-3 and TRBJ1-1): GAGVSQTPSNKVTEKGKYVELRCDPISGHTALYWYRQSLGQGPEFLIYFQGTGAADDSGLPNDRFFAVRPEGSVSTLKIQRTERGDSAVYLCVSSYMGGTTEAFFGQGTRLTVV.

This chain joins TRBV4-1 and TRBJ2-7; no clear D gene. V was cut by 4 bases and J by 5 bases, with 15 bases left in between. Germline-derived CDR1 and CDR2 are MGHRA and YSYEKL. The length of the CDR3 is 14 residues. CDR3 DNA sequence: TGCGCCAGCAGCCCAGGCAACAGCCTCGACGAGCAGTACTTC. It translates to CASSPGNSLDEQYF.

J is TRBJ2-3 and V is TRBV6-5, with 8 positions matching TRBD2. Per germline, CDR1 MNHEY and CDR2 SVGAGI. The CDR3 consists of 14 residues. After removal of 8 bases from V and 1 base from J, the junction contained 5 bases not matched to a gene. Here the CDR3 DNA reads TGTGCCAGCTGGTCGCGGGGGGGCACAGATACGCAGTATTTT. It yields the protein CASWSRGGTDTQYF.

The chain is built from TRBV4-3 and TRBJ2-7, with 10 positions matching TRBD1. This CDR3 contains 16 residues. Germline CDR1 is LGHNA and CDR2 is YSLEER. Trimming took 2 bases from V and 8 from J; bases not matched to a gene: 12. The CDR3 DNA follows: TGCGCCAGCAGCCAACTACCGGGACAGGGGAGGGCCCAGCAGTACTTC. This gives the protein CASSQLPGQGRAQQYF.

Only one count was recorded for this clone. The chain couples TRBV6-5 to TRBJ2-2; D may be TRBD2 (5 bases). Trimming took off 0 bases at V and 7 bases at J, with 9 bases between the two ends. This CDR3 is 14 amino acids long. In germline, CDR1 is MNHEY, CDR2 SVGAGI. The CDR3 sequence: CASSYSGGIGELFF. The CDR3 DNA follows: TGTGCCAGCAGTTACTCAGGAGGTATCGGGGAGCTGTTTTTT.

The chain employs TRBV29-1 and TRBJ2-7, with D perhaps matching TRBD2 (7 bases). The CDR3 consists of 13 residues. Trimming took off 4 bases at V and 4 bases at J, with 14 bases between the two ends. Germline V gives CDR1 SQVTM, CDR2 ANQGSEA. CDR3: CSVGWGGGYEQYF. CDR3 DNA sequence: TGCAGCGTTGGGTGGGGGGGCGGATACGAGCAGTACTTC.

The gene calls are TRBV2 and TRBJ1-5; the D gene is possibly TRBD1 (5 bases). The V and J ends lost 8 bases and 7 bases respectively, with 12 bases between them. The CDR3 spans 12 residues. CDR1 SNHLY and CDR2 FYNNEI come from the germline V gene. The CDR3 coding sequence is TGTGCCAGCTCCCCGGGGCGACAGCCCCAGCATTTT. Residues: CASSPGRQPQHF.

The V and J genes are TRBV30 and TRBJ1-5; the D gene is possibly TRBD1 (6 bases). Germline loops: CDR1 GTSNPN, CDR2 SVGIG (reference sequence). There are 13 residues in the CDR3. V lost 3 bases and J lost 4, with 10 bases in between. The CDR3 sequence: CAWSPDSNQPQHF. The DNA of the CDR3 is TGTGCCTGGAGCCCGGACAGTAATCAGCCCCAGCATTTT. Based on the CDR3 plus reference TRBV30 and TRBJ1-5, the full variable domain is SQTIHQWPATLVQPVGSPLSLECTVEGTSNPNLYWYRQAAGRGLQLLFYSVGIGQISSEVPQNLSASRPQDRQFILSSKKLLLSDSGFYLCAWSPDSNQPQHFGDGTRLSIL.

The chain joins TRBV18 to TRBJ1-6; 9 bases fit TRBD1. The CDR3 totals 15 residues. J gave up 9 bases and V 4 bases, and 7 bases lay outside the gene matches. Germline loops: CDR1 KGHSH, CDR2 LQKENI. CDR3 amino acids: CASSRPGQGGSPLHF. The CDR3 DNA is TGTGCCAGCTCACGTCCGGGACAGGGAGGTTCACCCCTCCACTTT.